These 8 T cell receptor beta chains came from one sample sequenced in a study of OX40 agonist ivuxolimab in advanced cancers. TCRdb's copy holds only in-frame clones and misses some; the assay was immunoSEQ multiplex PCR. The data show approximately 50,000 clones, nearly 80% seen once. Material: CD4+ or CD8+ T cells sorted from blood, obtained in a trial of the OX40 agonist ivuxolimab. These receptors came from an adult with an advanced solid tumor such as melanoma, head and neck, liver or kidney cancer.

The chain couples TRBV19 to TRBJ1-1; no reliable D call. Per the germline V gene, CDR1 is LNHDA and CDR2 is SQIVND (reference sequence). The CDR3 has 13 residues. V was pared by 7 bases and J by 9 bases, with 18 bases between. CDR3 amino acids: CASNIDGSFKAFF. Here the CDR3 DNA reads TGTGCCAGTAACATCGACGGGAGCTTTAAAGCTTTCTTT.

V is TRBV7-2 and J is TRBJ1-1; D perhaps matches TRBD1 (5 bases). CDR1 is SGHTA and CDR2 is FQGNSA in the germline V gene. The CDR3 sequence is 14 residues long. Trimming pared 6 bases from V and 0 bases from J, leaving 11 bases between. CDR3 DNA sequence: TGTGCCAGCAGGACCGGGACTCTGAACACTGAAGCTTTCTTT. Protein sequence: CASRTGTLNTEAFF.

The V and J genes are TRBV6-5 and TRBJ2-5, with D tentatively TRBD1 (6 bases). The CDR3 extends over 13 amino acids. Germline CDR1 reads MNHEY; CDR2 reads SVGAGI. Deletions cut 7 bases from V and 7 bases from J, with 16 bases between. The CDR3 region has the DNA TGTGCCAGCACCAGGGGTACGCCGGGGACCCAGTACTTC. Translating it yields CASTRGTPGTQYF.

This clone showed up just a few times. The chain carries TRBV27 and TRBJ2-7; D not certain. Germline values: CDR1 MNHEY, CDR2 SMNVEV (reference sequence). This CDR3 has 14 amino acids. Trimming removed 2 bases at V and 2 bases at J, with 10 bases between. CDR3 region: CASSLQAIPYEQYF. The CDR3 DNA reads TGTGCCAGCAGTTTACAGGCCATCCCCTACGAGCAGTACTTC.

The chain employs TRBV7-2 and TRBJ1-5, with D maybe TRBD1 (5 bases). Germline V gene sequence: CDR1 SGHTA, CDR2 FQGNSA. Trimming took off 5 bases at V and 3 bases at J, with 8 bases between the two ends. The length of the CDR3 is 13 residues. The CDR3 spells CASSGGYNQPQHF. CDR3 nucleotides: TGTGCCAGCAGCGGGGGGTACAATCAGCCCCAGCATTTT.

The chain joins TRBV5-1 to TRBJ2-1; D gene unclear. CDR3 length: 16 residues. Germline V CDR1 and CDR2: SGHRS, YFSETQ. The V end lost 5 bases, the J end lost 2 bases, and 17 bases lay between the germline ends. CDR3 residues: CASRPRLEIPYNEQFF. For the CDR3, the DNA is TGCGCCAGCAGACCCCGACTTGAGATTCCCTACAATGAGCAGTTCTTC.

The chain uses TRBV2 and TRBJ2-5; D unclear. In germline, CDR1 is SNHLY, CDR2 FYNNEI. The CDR3 is made up of 14 amino acids. The ends were cut back, 2 bases at V and 5 bases at J, with 12 bases in the middle. This CDR3 is CASSEFGRGETQYF. For the CDR3, the DNA is TGTGCCAGCAGTGAATTTGGGCGCGGTGAGACCCAGTACTTC.

V gene TRBV27 combines with J gene TRBJ2-3; 12 bases map to TRBD2. The V gene's germline CDR1 is MNHEY and CDR2 SMNVEV (reference sequence). This CDR3 contains 13 residues. The junction had 1 base not matched to a gene; V was cut back by 3 bases and J by 9 bases. The CDR3 DNA reads as TGTGCCAGCAGTTTCCTAGCGGGAGGGACGCAGTATTTT. Encoded protein: CASSFLAGGTQYF.